These 30 T cell receptor beta chains were sequenced from one sample in a study of OX40 agonist ivuxolimab in advanced cancers. Receptor amplification or capture employed the immunoSEQ multiplex PCR assay. Sourced from immuneACCESS, this table was stored by TCRdb with only in-frame sequences that have V and J called. A share of the clones is absent; for the studies checked, an unresolved V gene accounts for under half, and the remainder has no known explanation. The sample table lists tens of thousands of clones, roughly 84% of them with a count of one. The ten largest clones take up more than 0.25% of the sample. The sequences come from CD4+ or CD8+ T cells sorted from blood, collected in a trial of the OX40 agonist ivuxolimab. The origin of the receptors is an adult with an advanced solid tumor such as melanoma, head and neck, liver or kidney cancer.

This chain joins TRBV7-9 and TRBJ2-7; TRBD1 agrees at 10 bases. V lost 5 bases and J lost 2; bases outside the gene matches: 0. The V gene's germline CDR1 is SEHNR and CDR2 FQNEAQ (reference sequence). The CDR3 is 13 amino acids. CDR3 region: CASSDRGPYEQYF. The CDR3, as DNA: TGTGCCAGCAGCGACAGGGGGCCCTACGAGCAGTACTTC.

The chain is built from TRBV5-4 and TRBJ2-6; D assignment may be TRBD1 or TRBD2 (5 bases each). Germline-derived CDR1 and CDR2 are SGHNT and YYREEE (reference sequence). V dropped 4 bases and J dropped 4 bases, with 12 bases sitting between them. The CDR3 runs 15 residues. CDR3 amino acids: CASSPGGYGANVLTF. The CDR3 coding sequence is TGTGCCAGCAGCCCTGGGGGTTACGGGGCCAACGTCCTGACTTTC.

This rearrangement joins TRBV5-6 to TRBJ1-2; possible D gene TRBD1, 5 bases. Germline CDR1 and CDR2: SGHDT and YYEEEE. V was clipped by 4 bases and J by 1 base, with 14 bases between them. The CDR3 is 15 residues long. In nucleotides, the CDR3 is TGTGCCAGCAGCCCCCAGGGAAGGGTTAACTATGGCTACACCTTC. Translating gives CASSPQGRVNYGYTF.

V and J are TRBV19 and TRBJ2-2; D perhaps matches TRBD1 (7 bases). The ends were cut back, 2 bases at V and 1 base at J, with 11 bases in the middle. This CDR3 is built from 16 residues. From germline, CDR1 is LNHDA and CDR2 SQIVND (reference sequence). The CDR3 here is CASSIQGGGNTGELFF. The CDR3 DNA reads as TGTGCCAGTAGTATACAGGGGGGAGGGAACACCGGGGAGCTGTTTTTT.

The genes are TRBV7-9 and TRBJ2-7, with D possibly TRBD1 on 5 matching bases. Germline V lookup: CDR1 SEHNR, CDR2 FQNEAQ (reference sequence). Trimming pared 5 bases from V and 2 bases from J, leaving 19 bases between. The CDR3 totals 16 residues. The CDR3 is CASSPDSPFSPYEQYF. As DNA, the CDR3 is TGTGCCAGCAGCCCCGACAGTCCTTTCTCACCCTACGAGCAGTACTTC.

This clone was found once. The V call is TRBV11-2, the J call TRBJ1-3; D is unclear. The CDR3 is 17 residues long. The germline CDR1 and CDR2 sequences are SGHAT and FQNNGV. Trimming pared 4 bases from V and 4 bases from J, leaving 20 bases between. Here the CDR3 reads CASSSVGREPWGNTIYF. The CDR3 nucleotides are TGTGCCAGCAGCTCGGTGGGCCGGGAACCCTGGGGAAACACCATATATTTT.

The chain carries TRBV5-4 and TRBJ2-3; perhaps D is TRBD1 or TRBD2 (6 bases each). The CDR3 consists of 15 residues. CDR1 and CDR2 from the germline V gene are SGHNT and YYREEE (reference sequence). The V and J ends lost 3 bases and 0 bases respectively, with 11 bases between them. The CDR3 nucleotides are TGTGCCAGCAGCTCCGGGGGCGGAAGCACAGATACGCAGTATTTT. It codes for CASSSGGGSTDTQYF.

The chain has TRBV6-1 and TRBJ2-3, with D possibly TRBD1 on 6 matching bases. Germline values: CDR1 MNHNS, CDR2 SASEGT. Trimming removed 7 bases from V and 1 base from J, with 15 bases in between. CDR3 length: 15 residues. CDR3 sequence reads: CASNLDRPGTDTQYF. The CDR3 region has the DNA TGTGCCAGCAACTTGGACAGACCCGGCACAGATACGCAGTATTTT.

The gene calls are TRBV6-6 and TRBJ2-7; D remains unclear. The CDR3 covers 13 residues. Trimming pared 5 bases from V and 4 bases from J, leaving 12 bases between. In germline, CDR1 is MNHNY, CDR2 SVGAGI (reference sequence). CDR3 sequence reads: CASSPPGGYEQYF. CDR3 in DNA: TGTGCCAGCAGTCCCCCGGGCGGATACGAGCAGTACTTC.

This rearrangement joins TRBV6-5 to TRBJ1-6, with D tentatively TRBD1 (5 bases). V was cut by 6 bases and J by 5 bases, with 8 bases left in between. CDR1 is MNHEY and CDR2 is SVGAGI in the germline V gene. This CDR3 spans 13 amino acids. The CDR3 spells CASRRGDNSPLHF. Written as DNA, the CDR3 is TGTGCCAGCAGGAGGGGCGATAATTCACCCCTCCACTTT.

This chain joins TRBV5-1 and TRBJ1-6; 9 bases match TRBD1. J was trimmed by 10 bases and V by 3 bases; bases with no gene match: 8. This CDR3 comprises 15 residues. Germline V gives CDR1 SGHRS, CDR2 YFSETQ. CDR3 loop: CASSSGTGSRSPLHF. The CDR3 DNA is TGCGCCAGCAGCTCAGGGACAGGGTCACGGTCACCCCTCCACTTT.

The V and J genes are TRBV5-1 and TRBJ2-1, with D possibly being TRBD1 (5 bases). Germline V gene lookup returns CDR1 SGHRS and CDR2 YFSETQ. The V end was cut by 2 bases, the J end by 8 bases, with 8 bases between. The CDR3 totals 12 residues. The CDR3 here is CASSFQGDEQFF. The CDR3 region has the DNA TGCGCCAGCAGCTTCCAAGGGGATGAGCAGTTCTTC.

The rearrangement joins TRBV7-8 to TRBJ1-6; tentative D call: TRBD1 (5 bases). V was trimmed by 0 bases and J by 0 bases, leaving 12 bases between them. The CDR3 length is 18 residues. Per the germline V gene, CDR1 is SGHVS and CDR2 is FQNEAQ. DNA for the CDR3: TGTGCCAGCAGCTTAGCGGAGGGGTCCGGCTCCTATAATTCACCCCTCCACTTT. Translation gives CASSLAEGSGSYNSPLHF.

The V call is TRBV11-1, the J call TRBJ2-3, with D unclear. The V end was cut by 0 bases, the J end by 0 bases, with 10 bases between. Per germline, CDR1 SGHAT and CDR2 FQDESV (reference sequence). CDR3 size: 16 residues. Here the CDR3 reads CASSLAGVTSTDTQYF. In DNA, the CDR3 is TGTGCCAGCAGCTTAGCTGGGGTAACTAGCACAGATACGCAGTATTTT.

The V call is TRBV11-2, the J call TRBJ1-6, with 8 bases matching TRBD1. J gave up 10 bases and V 5 bases, and 7 bases lay outside the gene matches. This CDR3 spans 14 amino acids. Germline V gives CDR1 SGHAT, CDR2 FQNNGV. Written as DNA, the CDR3 is TGTGCCAGCAGCAGAGGACAGGGCGGGTCACCCCTCCACTTT. This translates into CASSRGQGGSPLHF.

The count of this clone is one. V and J are TRBV18 and TRBJ2-7; 9 nucleotides line up with TRBD1. This CDR3 comprises 15 residues. From germline, CDR1 is KGHSH and CDR2 LQKENI. The V segment lost 3 bases and the J segment 7 bases; nucleotides outside the gene matches: 10. In DNA, the CDR3 is TGTGCCAGCTCACCGGGACAGGGAGGGTCTGGAGAGCAGTACTTC. Translating it yields CASSPGQGGSGEQYF.

The chain links TRBV7-9 to TRBJ2-3, with 12 nucleotides matching TRBD2. Looked up from germline, CDR1 is SEHNR and CDR2 is FQNEAQ (reference sequence). V was pared by 1 base and J by 5 bases, with 7 bases of the junction left unmatched. The CDR3 sequence is 17 residues long. CDR3 protein: CASSLGRLAGEGDTQYF. The CDR3, as DNA: TGTGCCAGCAGCTTAGGTCGACTAGCGGGGGAAGGAGATACGCAGTATTTT.

The chain recombines TRBV28 with TRBJ1-4, with a weak D call TRBD1 (5 bases). The germline CDR1 and CDR2 sequences are MDHEN and SYDVKM. V dropped 3 bases and J dropped 7 bases, with 12 bases sitting between them. This CDR3 comprises 14 residues. CDR3 in DNA: TGTGCCAGCAGTTTGAGAGTAAGGGGTGAAAAACTGTTTTTT. Translation: CASSLRVRGEKLFF.

The rearrangement joins TRBV11-1 to TRBJ1-1, with a possible D match to TRBD1 (6 bases). CDR3 length equals 14 residues. Germline V gene data show CDR1 as SGHAT and CDR2 as FQDESV (reference sequence). Trimming removed 6 bases at V and 1 base at J, with 12 bases between. This CDR3 is CASRAGTTNTEAFF. The CDR3 DNA is TGTGCCAGCAGAGCCGGGACAACGAACACTGAAGCTTTCTTT.

The CDR3 here is CASIPAGGSSYNEQFF. CDR3 coding DNA: TGTGCCAGCATCCCCGCGGGGGGGAGCTCCTACAATGAGCAGTTCTTC. J is TRBJ2-1 and V is TRBV2; 9 nucleotides line up with TRBD2. Germline V gives CDR1 SNHLY, CDR2 FYNNEI. This CDR3 region has 16 residues. Trimming removed 7 bases from V and 0 bases from J; junction bases left unmatched: 7. The whole variable domain, filled in from reference TRBV2 and TRBJ2-1, reads EPEVTQTPSHQVTQMGQEVILRCVPISNHLYFYWYRQILGQKVEFLVSFYNNEISEKSEIFDDQFSVERPDGSNFTLKIRSTKLEDSAMYFCASIPAGGSSYNEQFFGPGTRLTVL.

The chain employs TRBV2 and TRBJ1-5; D is undetermined. This CDR3 comprises 16 residues. CDR1 and CDR2 from the germline V gene are SNHLY and FYNNEI. V was shortened by 3 bases and J by 0 bases, with 12 bases between the two germline ends. The DNA of the CDR3 is TGTGCCAGCAGTGAGGGCAGAGTTTATAGCAATCAGCCCCAGCATTTT. Amino acid sequence: CASSEGRVYSNQPQHF.

Of note for this clone: At one boundary the junction diverges from the germline segment, which might be a read error. The genes are TRBV18 and TRBJ2-3; perhaps TRBD1 as D (7 bases). Germline CDR1 KGHSH, CDR2 LQKENI. The CDR3 has 16 residues. The CDR3 DNA reads TGTGCCAGCTCACCACCGGGGCAGGGGGGCACAGATATGCAGTATTTT. This codes for CASSPPGQGGTDMQYF.

This clone was seen a handful of times. This chain links TRBV7-2 with TRBJ2-3, with 9 bases identical to TRBD2. Germline CDR1 SGHTA, CDR2 FQGNSA. Unmatched junction bases numbered 2, after V lost 3 bases and J lost 1 base. This CDR3 has 15 amino acids. The CDR3 nucleotides are TGTGCCAGCAGCTTCCTAGCGGGGCGCACAGATACGCAGTATTTT. The encoded protein is CASSFLAGRTDTQYF.

The rearrangement uses TRBV6-4 and TRBJ1-2; D perhaps matches TRBD1 (5 bases). Per the germline V gene, CDR1 is MRHNA and CDR2 is SNTAGT. CDR3 length equals 15 residues. V lost 0 bases and J lost 8, with 16 bases in between. CDR3 loop: CASSDSWQGRDGYTF. The DNA for the CDR3 is TGTGCCAGCAGTGACTCTTGGCAGGGTAGAGACGGCTACACCTTC.

This chain uses TRBV2 with TRBJ1-2; a weak D match, TRBD1 (5 bases). V was trimmed by 4 bases and J by 0 bases, leaving 9 bases between them. Germline V gene sequence: CDR1 SNHLY, CDR2 FYNNEI. This CDR3 comprises 14 residues. The CDR3 bases are TGTGCCAGCAGTGTGAGGGGCACTAACTATGGCTACACCTTC. Amino acids: CASSVRGTNYGYTF.

The CDR3, as DNA: TGTGCCAGCAGTCCCCTGTTGAATGGCTACACCTTC. Its protein product is CASSPLLNGYTF. The chain couples TRBV6-5 to TRBJ1-2; D is uncertain. Germline V gives CDR1 MNHEY, CDR2 SVGAGI. The CDR3 extends over 12 amino acids. Between the trimmed V and J ends, which lost 5 bases and 6 bases, there was a span of 10 bases.

V usage is TRBV10-1 and J usage is TRBJ1-2; D might be TRBD1 (5 bases). The V end lost 2 bases, the J end lost 8 bases, and 15 bases lay between the germline ends. There are 14 residues in the CDR3. Germline loops: CDR1 WNHNN, CDR2 SYGVQD (reference sequence). Here the CDR3 DNA reads TGCGCCAGCAGTGAGGAGCAGGGAACGGACGGCTACACCTTC. As protein: CASSEEQGTDGYTF.

The count of this clone is one. The gene calls are TRBV7-2 and TRBJ2-5; no firm D call. The germline V gene has CDR1 SGHTA and CDR2 FQGNSA. Trimming shortened V by 5 bases and J by 1 base, and 11 bases separated the two germline ends. The CDR3 spans 14 residues. The DNA for the CDR3 is TGTGCCAGCAGCATCCCGGTAGTCCAAGAGACCCAGTACTTC. It is translated as CASSIPVVQETQYF.

The rearrangement links TRBV5-4 to TRBJ2-2; D unresolved. V was clipped by 0 bases and J by 1 base, with 10 bases between them. The germline gives CDR1 SGHNT, CDR2 YYREEE (reference sequence). This CDR3 region has 16 residues. The CDR3, as DNA: TGTGCCAGCAGCTTGGCCTGGCAGAAGAACACCGGGGAGCTGTTTTTT. It encodes CASSLAWQKNTGELFF.

This clone was counted between two and nine times. The V and J genes are TRBV11-2 and TRBJ1-1; D not certain. The CDR3 contains 13 residues. Germline V gene lookup returns CDR1 SGHAT and CDR2 FQNNGV. With 1 base removed from V and 10 bases from J, the gap between germline ends came to 13 bases. The CDR3 region is CASSLVGVGGAFF. The CDR3 DNA sequence: TGTGCCAGCAGCTTAGTGGGCGTCGGCGGAGCTTTCTTT.